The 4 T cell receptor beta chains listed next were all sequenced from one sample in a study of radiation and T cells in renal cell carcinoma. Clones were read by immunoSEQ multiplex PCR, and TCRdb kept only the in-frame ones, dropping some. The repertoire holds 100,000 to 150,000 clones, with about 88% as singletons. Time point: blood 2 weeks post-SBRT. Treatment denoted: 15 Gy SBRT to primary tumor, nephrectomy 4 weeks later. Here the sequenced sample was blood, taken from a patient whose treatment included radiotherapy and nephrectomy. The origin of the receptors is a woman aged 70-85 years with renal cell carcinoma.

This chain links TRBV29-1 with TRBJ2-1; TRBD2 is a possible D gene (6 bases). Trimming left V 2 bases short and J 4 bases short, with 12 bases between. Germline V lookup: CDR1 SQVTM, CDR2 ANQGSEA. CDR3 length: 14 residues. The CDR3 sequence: CSVERGGIYNEQFF. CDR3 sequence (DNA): TGCAGCGTTGAAAGGGGCGGGATATACAATGAGCAGTTCTTC.

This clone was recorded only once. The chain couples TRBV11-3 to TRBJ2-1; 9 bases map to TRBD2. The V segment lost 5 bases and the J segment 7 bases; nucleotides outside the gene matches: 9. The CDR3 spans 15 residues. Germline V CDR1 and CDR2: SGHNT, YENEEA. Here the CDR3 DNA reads TGTGCCAGCAGCCGACCCAGCGGGGGGTGGAATGAGCAGTTCTTC. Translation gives CASSRPSGGWNEQFF.

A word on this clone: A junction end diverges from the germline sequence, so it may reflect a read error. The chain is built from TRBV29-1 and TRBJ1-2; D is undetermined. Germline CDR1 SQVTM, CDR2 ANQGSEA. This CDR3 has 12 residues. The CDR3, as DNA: TGCAGTGTTGTTCAGCCGCCGGGGGGCTACACCTTC. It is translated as CSVVQPPGGYTF.

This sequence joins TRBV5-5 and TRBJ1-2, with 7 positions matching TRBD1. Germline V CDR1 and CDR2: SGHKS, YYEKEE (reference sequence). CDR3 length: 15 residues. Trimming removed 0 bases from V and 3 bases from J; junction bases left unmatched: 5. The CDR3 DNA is TGTGCCAGCAGCTTGGCGCCAGGGGGTGACTATGGCTACACCTTC. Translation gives CASSLAPGGDYGYTF.